The next 13 T cell receptor beta chains were all read from a single sample in a study of T-cell reconstitution after alpha-beta-depleted transplantation in children. Unique molecular identifiers were used to barcode this TCRbeta library. MiXCR, run by TCRdb on the PCR reads, gives a single entry per CDR3 protein. The sample yields hundreds of thousands of distinct CDR3 sequences, approximately 29% seen once. Sequences were derived from PBMCs from the stem cell graft donor, sampled from the stem cell graft. Receptor source: a human donor who donated a stem cell graft to a child with aplastic anemia.

The chain has TRBV6-5 and TRBJ2-3, with 14 nucleotides matching TRBD2. Germline CDR1 reads MNHEY; CDR2 reads SVGAGI. The CDR3 length is 18 residues. V shed 2 bases and J 0 bases; nucleotides not matched to a gene: 4. The CDR3 loop reads CASSYQTSGRVSTDTQYF. CDR3 nucleotides: TGTGCCAGCAGTTACCAGACTAGCGGGAGGGTGAGCACAGATACGCAGTATTTT.

The chain combines TRBV7-2 with TRBJ2-7, with TRBD1 identical over 9 bases. Germline lookup yields CDR1 SGHTA and CDR2 FQGNSA. The CDR3 is made up of 14 amino acids. V lost 5 bases to trimming and J lost 4 bases; unmatched junction nucleotides: 6. The CDR3: CASSLGGQGYEQYF. The CDR3 DNA is TGTGCCAGCAGCCTTGGGGGACAGGGTTACGAGCAGTACTTC.

This clonotype was counted between two and nine times. Written as DNA, the CDR3 is TGTGCCAGCAGTTCCGGGGCGGGGAGCTCTGGAAACACCATATATTTT. It is translated as CASSSGAGSSGNTIYF. The J gene is TRBJ1-3, the V gene TRBV28, with D perhaps TRBD1 (5 bases). The CDR3 has 16 amino acids. With 4 bases removed from V and 0 bases from J, the gap between germline ends came to 13 bases. Per germline, CDR1 MDHEN and CDR2 SYDVKM.

The rearrangement links TRBV15 to TRBJ2-5, with TRBD1 identical over 10 bases. The CDR3 contains 15 residues. The V and J ends lost 3 bases and 2 bases, in that order; junction bases with no gene match: 3. Germline CDR1 and CDR2: LNHNV and YYDKDF (reference sequence). DNA of the CDR3: TGTGCCACCAGCAGGGGACAGGGGAATCAAGAGACCCAGTACTTC. Its translation: CATSRGQGNQETQYF.

This chain uses TRBV12-3 or TRBV12-4 with TRBJ2-3, with D perhaps matching TRBD1 or TRBD2 (5 bases each). The length of the CDR3 is 11 residues. V lost 7 bases and J lost 5, with 7 bases in between. Here the CDR3 reads CASKRGDTQYF. For the CDR3, the DNA is TGTGCCAGCAAGAGGGGAGATACGCAGTATTTT.

The chain recombines TRBV7-2 with TRBJ2-4; D gene ambiguous. The germline V gene has CDR1 SGHTA and CDR2 FQGNSA. Trimming removed 5 bases from V and 6 bases from J, with 8 bases in between. This CDR3 has 12 residues. The CDR3 region is CASSQDRNIQYF. The CDR3 DNA follows: TGTGCCAGCAGCCAAGACCGAAACATTCAGTACTTC.

This clonotype was counted between two and nine times. This sequence joins TRBV29-1 and TRBJ2-1, with 8 positions matching TRBD2. The CDR3 spans 11 residues. The germline CDR1 and CDR2 sequences are SQVTM and ANQGSEA. Trimming took 6 bases from V and 8 from J; bases not matched to a gene: 3. CDR3: CSVGLDHEQFF. The DNA for the CDR3 is TGCAGCGTGGGACTAGATCATGAGCAGTTCTTC.

The rearrangement joins TRBV6-2 or TRBV6-3 to TRBJ2-1, with 7 bases identical to TRBD2. The length of the CDR3 is 15 residues. V lost 4 bases to trimming and J lost 2 bases; unmatched junction nucleotides: 5. The germline V gene encodes CDR1 MNHEY and CDR2 SVGEGT. The CDR3 region is CASSSRTRAYNEQFF. CDR3 DNA sequence: TGTGCCAGCAGTTCCCGGACTAGAGCCTACAATGAGCAGTTCTTC.

This clonotype has a handful of counts. The rearrangement uses TRBV5-6 and TRBJ1-1; the D is unclear. V was clipped by 4 bases and J by 2 bases, with 12 bases between them. The CDR3 extends over 14 amino acids. Germline V lookup: CDR1 SGHDT, CDR2 YYEEEE. This chain's CDR3 is CASSQTRVNTEAFF. DNA of the CDR3: TGTGCCAGCAGCCAGACAAGGGTAAACACTGAAGCTTTCTTT. Based on the CDR3 plus reference TRBV5-6 and TRBJ1-1, the full variable domain is DAGVTQSPTHLIKTRGQQVTLRCSPKSGHDTVSWYQQALGQGPQFIFQYYEEEERQRGNFPDRFSGHQFPNYSSELNVNALLLGDSALYLCASSQTRVNTEAFFGQGTRLTVV.

The rearrangement joins TRBV5-1 to TRBJ2-5, with unresolved D. In germline, CDR1 is SGHRS, CDR2 YFSETQ. This CDR3 comprises 15 residues. V shed 1 base and J shed 2 bases, with 12 bases lying between them. The CDR3 sequence is CASSLSRKLQETQYF. CDR3 nucleotide sequence: TGCGCCAGCAGCTTGTCGAGGAAACTACAAGAGACCCAGTACTTC.

In its sample, this clonotype was seen a few times. This sequence joins TRBV27 and TRBJ2-3; D gene unclear. From germline, CDR1 is MNHEY and CDR2 SMNVEV (reference sequence). This CDR3 is built from 13 residues. V was trimmed by 5 bases and J by 1 base, leaving 7 bases between them. The CDR3 reads CASSNPRTDTQYF. In DNA, the CDR3 is TGTGCCAGCAGTAACCCCCGCACAGATACGCAGTATTTT.

The chain links TRBV10-3 to TRBJ2-7; 7 nucleotides align to TRBD2. Germline CDR1 reads ENHRY; CDR2 reads SYGVKD. This CDR3 region has 13 residues. Trimming took 0 bases from V and 5 from J; bases not matched to a gene: 1. DNA of the CDR3: TGTGCCATCAGTGAGTCGGCGGGAGACGAGCAGTACTTC. This gives the protein CAISESAGDEQYF.

The rearrangement uses TRBV4-3 and TRBJ1-3; no firm D call. Per the germline V gene, CDR1 is LGHNA and CDR2 is YSLEER. Trimming pared 1 base from V and 0 bases from J, leaving 22 bases between. The CDR3 sequence is 20 residues long. The CDR3 is CASSQGGYDRRILSGNTIYF. As DNA, the CDR3 is TGCGCCAGCAGCCAAGGGGGTTACGATAGGAGGATACTCTCTGGAAACACCATATATTTT.